This TCR beta chain was recovered during a study of long-term antiretroviral therapy in people with HIV. Runs used v3.0 of the immunoSEQ assay and were done at survey level. The protocol was immunoSEQ multiplex PCR, while the TCRdb copy is restricted to in-frame clones and leaves out a portion. The sample lists around 40,000 clones, about 86% occurring once. Concerning this clone: Its antigen is as yet unknown.

The study, taken as a whole, reports: Even long-term ART left TRB diversity below transplant donor controls, despite gains. Pre-ART expanded clones dominated the repertoire at every time point. Narrower CDR3 length ranges marked HIV repertoires relative to controls.

CDR3 length: 15 residues. With 6 bases clipped from V and 0 bases from J, the junction kept 6 bases outside the gene matches. CDR1 is MDHEN, CDR2 SYDVKM, per germline. The V call is TRBV28, the J call TRBJ2-7, with 9 bases aligning to TRBD1. The TCR comes from a woman under 30 with HIV. Sample: unsorted PBMCs, taken just before starting antiretroviral therapy. For the CDR3, the DNA is TGTGCCAGCAGCTACTACAGGGGGCTCTCCTACGAGCAGTACTTC. It specifies CASSYYRGLSYEQYF.